This T cell receptor beta chain is from a study of human T cells and chemical hapten exposure. General study findings and limits: Because all patients had alopecia, their immune responses might differ from healthy ones.

Individual cDNA molecules each carried unique molecular identifiers attached by the library. Each CDR3 protein is one row after TCRdb ran MiXCR on the RACE reads. The sample shows under 450,000 distinct CDR3 sequences, 4.8% of them seen only once. This clonotype was detected many times. What it binds is unknown. Time point noted: patch test 1, 2 weeks after DPC sensitization. As to treatment: therapeutic diphenylcyclopropenone sensitization with weekly scalp DPC. Each patch test followed a blood draw. The starting material, unfractionated whole blood, was used for total RNA extraction. The CDR3 is 12 amino acids. With 5 bases clipped from V and 9 bases from J, the junction kept 4 bases outside the gene matches.

This specimen was whole blood, taken in connection with sensitization to the hapten diphenylcyclopropenone (DPC). This chain joins TRBV12-3 or TRBV12-4 and TRBJ2-1; 7 bases fit TRBD1. This receptor was identified in a woman in her 50s with alopecia areata. Some clones in this sample may be carry-over from other donors' samples. DNA for the CDR3: TGTGCCAGCAGTGAACAGGGGAGTGAGCAGTTCTTC. It translates to CASSEQGSEQFF.